The following is a T cell receptor (beta chain) sequence with its context. Its specificity is not known. This entry belongs to a study of T cell responses to AZD1222 COVID-19 vaccine. General study points: Possibly, clonal diversity was underestimated; donors were largely white British and included more females. Regions left unmutated in variants are reportedly the target of nearly half of spike-specific TCRs. Only 6 or 7 AZD1222 recipients tested seropositive at baseline.

Second-dose recipients at about 4 or about 12 weeks were treated as one pooled group. With V trimmed by 3 bases and J by 0 bases, 4 bases remained unmatched. This CDR3 spans 16 amino acids. Germline CDR1 reads LNHDA; CDR2 reads SQIVND (reference sequence). TCRdb's copy holds only in-frame clones and misses some; the assay was immunoSEQ multiplex PCR. Here the sample spans about 83,000 clones, approximately 90% being singletons. The sequencing used peripheral blood, collected 28 days after the second AZD1222 dose. This receptor was identified in an adult who received the AZD1222 COVID-19 vaccine. The V and J genes are TRBV19 and TRBJ1-3; 8 bases agree with TRBD1. CDR3 nucleotides: TGTGCCAGTAGTATTAGGGACAGGTTCTCTGGAAACACCATATATTTT. Translation: CASSIRDRFSGNTIYF.